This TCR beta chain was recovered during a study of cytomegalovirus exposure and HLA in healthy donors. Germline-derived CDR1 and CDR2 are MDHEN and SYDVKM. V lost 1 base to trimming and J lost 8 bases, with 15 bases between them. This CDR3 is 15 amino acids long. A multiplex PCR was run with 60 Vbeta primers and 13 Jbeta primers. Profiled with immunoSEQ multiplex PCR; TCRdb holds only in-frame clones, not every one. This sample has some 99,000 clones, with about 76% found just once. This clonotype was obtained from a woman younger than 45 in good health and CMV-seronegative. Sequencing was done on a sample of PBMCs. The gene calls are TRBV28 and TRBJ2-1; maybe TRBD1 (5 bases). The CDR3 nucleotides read TGTGCCAGCAGTTTATTGGGGCTTGAGTCCGATGAGCAGTTCTTC. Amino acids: CASSLLGLESDEQFF.